This T cell receptor beta chain was retrieved from a study of T cell repertoires in cytomegalovirus infection (dated by TCRdb to the late 2010s). Concerning the study at large: Peptide stimulations targeted recently identified HLA-C-restricted CMV epitopes, whose presentation resists viral immunomodulation, together with well-studied HLA-B-restricted epitopes. Donor HLA type was relevant to the analysis, because carriage of CMV infection together with the matching HLA type was indicated by public TCR beta signatures. The investigation overall reported the following: The ex vivo response was dominated by HLA-C-restricted CMV-specific TCR beta clonotypes, and the single most frequent clonotype in two of eight donors was supplied by these HLA-C-restricted clonotypes. Carriers of CMV infection plus the relevant HLA type were discriminated by the cumulative frequency of public TCR beta family members in the study cohort and in an independent roughly 370-donor cohort.

The meaning of the sample's treatment or condition label: in vitro stimulation with specific CMV peptide epitopes to enrich CMV-specific T cells. As for this clonotype: What antigen it recognizes has not been identified. It has no much larger one-base neighbor in the sample; base qualities were not kept.

The sequencing machine was an Illumina HiSeq 1500. TCRdb ran its own pipeline on the public reads, namely fastp trimming at Q25 and MiXCR clone calling, and kept in-frame beta chains. Rows merge per CDR3 protein into single entries with the most common DNA and genes. Recorded for this sample are fewer than 650,000 distinct CDR3 sequences; over 35% of them occurred a single time. About 46% of the sample is taken by the ten largest. Source: cultured PBMCs, taken from culture after CMV antigen stimulation. The TCR was taken from a human donor in good health (CMV status not recorded). Some clones in this sample may be carry-over from other donors' samples.

The CDR3 reads as follows: CSARGVGGSYEQYF. The DNA sequence follows: TGCAGTGCTAGGGGGGTTGGCGGTTCCTACGAGCAGTACTTC. This chain joins TRBV20-1 to TRBJ2-7; the D segment is perhaps TRBD1 or TRBD2, each sharing 5 matched bases. Based on the germline V gene (reference sequence), the CDR1 and CDR2 sequences are DFQATT and SNEGSKA. Counted from cysteine to phenylalanine, this CDR3 has 14 amino acids. Only CDR3 DNA is held: 42 bases, read in frame from base 1. Deletion took 3 bases off V and 1 base off J, with a span of 13 bases between the germline ends.